The following is a T cell receptor beta chain sequence with its context. The specificity of this receptor is unknown. No base quality information exists; no much larger clone differs at one position. The time point label corresponds to: 30 days after allo-HCT. Recipient blood was collected about 28 days before transplant and at days 30, 100 and 180 after transplant. Nuclei Lysis Solution was used to extract genomic DNA from fresh or cryopreserved unfractionated peripheral blood mononuclear cells. The sample originates from a study of T cell clonotyping in hematopoietic cell transplantation (dated by TCRdb to the early 2020s). As for the study more broadly: A total of 120 to 150 blood samples were gathered in the study from 35 to 45 consecutive transplant recipients along with their related donors. Patients were recruited between 2015 and early 2017 and followed until September 2020 or death.

With the immunoSEQ assay, which is a bias-controlled multiplex PCR relying on V- and J-specific primers, TCR beta CDR3 regions were amplified from genomic DNA. A second PCR step added a proprietary barcode and Illumina adapter sequences to the CDR3 amplicons. An Illumina MiSeq instrument was used to sequence the CDR3 libraries. Turning to the authors' computational methods: Export and quality control were done with immunoSEQ Analyzer 3.0, while downstream analyses used R Bioconductor and Immunarch. Only productive rearrangements in the normalized downsampled data set were used to calculate repertoire metrics. In the normalized cohort, a clonotype counted as pathologically expanded if the clonotype was larger than 5 templates. The Inverse Simpson Index was used to measure repertoire diversity. The non-normalized data set was used for CMV-specificity analyses so that all clonotypes could be captured. The clones in this table, taken by TCRdb from immuneACCESS, are in-frame only. Not every clone is retained; where verified, under half of the shortfall comes from an unresolved V gene, and the cause of the rest is unknown. V and J calls plus clone size are reproduced from that table; the DNA served to infer D and trimming. The sample includes around 15,000 clones, with around 97% observed a single time. In total, the top ten clones hold less than 4.5% of the sample.

General study outcomes and caveats: Recipient repertoires showed only a small fraction of overlap with donor repertoires, and over 95% appeared de novo at the given depth. The sample size was limited and the cells went unsorted, which meant the CD4 and CD8 repertoire contributions could not be told apart. Recipient TCR diversity fell after transplant, with pathologically expanded clonotypes rising progressively from day 30 to day 180. Donor and pretransplant recipient Inverse Simpson Index values predicted broader posttransplant TCR repertoire diversity.

This receptor was obtained from a female patient aged 50-60 years who had an allogeneic stem cell transplant from an unrelated donor, so T cells may come from the graft donor. Some clones in this sample may be carry-over from other donors' samples. Material: peripheral blood mononuclear cells, obtained 30 days after allogeneic stem cell transplant.

The sequence in DNA is TGTGCCAGCAGTTTGGGGGGGGTGGTGGCTTTCTTT. Its coded protein is CASSLGGVVAFF. Recombination connected TRBV28 to TRBJ1-1; TRBD1 is perhaps the D gene, given 5 matching bases. V gives up 3 bases and J gives up 11 bases, and the segment between their germline ends measures 13 bases. The germline V gene provides CDR1 MDHEN and CDR2 SYDVKM. From the cysteine up to the phenylalanine, the CDR3 has a length of 12 residues. Just CDR3 DNA is preserved here, 36 bases in frame from base 1. This CDR3, with the reference TRBV28 and TRBJ1-1 proteins standing in past its ends, gives the full variable domain DVKVTQSSRYLVKRTGEKVFLECVQDMDHENMFWYRQDPGLGLRLIYFSYDVKMKEKGDIPEGYSVSREKKERFSLILESASTNQTSMYLCASSLGGVVAFFGQGTRLTVV.